This T cell receptor (beta chain) was profiled in a study of shared clonotypes between healthy human individuals. Study-wide findings and caveats: In a handful of donors, around 5% of naive CD4 clonotypes appeared in common.

Naive CD8 cells lacked CD45RO and underwent positive selection for CCR7, leaving out terminally differentiated effector memory CD45RA+ cells. With 2 bases clipped from V and 2 bases from J, the junction kept 6 bases outside the gene matches. The CDR3 extends over 19 amino acids. Germline V gives CDR1 MNHEY, CDR2 SMNVEV (reference sequence). Comment on this clone: Its antigen is currently unknown.

Clones were sequenced by immunoSEQ multiplex PCR, and TCRdb holds only the in-frame ones, with some missing. The sample shows more than 550,000 clones, about 90% of them seen only once. The V call is TRBV27, the J call TRBJ2-1; 16 bases map to TRBD2. The receptor was derived from a man aged 30-40 years in good health. The sequenced sample consisted of naive CD8+ T cells sorted from blood. The CDR3: CASSLRGGTSGRAYNEQFF. For the CDR3, the DNA is TGTGCCAGCAGTTTAAGGGGAGGGACTAGCGGGAGGGCCTACAATGAGCAGTTCTTC.